A selection of T cell receptor beta chains follows, all from one sample in a study of regulatory T cells in long-lasting Graves disease. Each CDR3 protein gets one entry after TCRdb re-called the multiplex PCR reads with MiXCR. The data show 400,000 to 500,000 distinct CDR3 sequences, approximately 15% seen once. The sample was also linked to a second study, of T cells in Graves' hyperthyroidism and ophthalmopathy.

The sample here was peripheral blood mononuclear cells (PBMCs), taken at new diagnosis, from a patient treated with antithyroid drugs. The source of these receptors is a woman aged 25 to 39 with Graves disease. CDR3s include the opening cysteine and the closing phenylalanine or tryptophan. The order of the fields is D gene, V gene, J gene, clone size, CDR3 protein, CDR3 DNA. The D gene is left open where the match is weak. Some rows mark clone size as missing; the rest say once, few, many or name a class of expanded clone.

TRBD1,TRBV12-3/TRBV12-4,TRBJ1-4,many,CASSRDRQSAKLFF,TGTGCCAGCAGTCGGGACAGGCAGAGCGCAAAACTGTTTTTT
TRBD1,TRBV29-1,TRBJ1-3,once,CSVWDSSAGNTIYF,TGCAGCGTTTGGGACAGCAGTGCTGGAAACACCATATATTTT
-,TRBV29-1,TRBJ1-5,-,CSVMEKGLGQPQHF,TGCAGCGTTATGGAGAAAGGGCTAGGACAGCCCCAGCATTTT
-,TRBV27,TRBJ2-7,many,CASSSTPYEQYF,TGTGCCAGCAGTTCGACACCCTACGAGCAGTACTTC
TRBD1,TRBV9,TRBJ1-1,-,CASSVTGAEAFF,TGTGCCAGCAGCGTAACAGGGGCAGAAGCTTTCTTT
TRBD2,TRBV19,TRBJ2-7,few,CASSIDQLAGSYEQYF,TGTGCCAGTAGTATAGATCAGCTAGCGGGATCCTACGAGCAGTACTTC
TRBD1,TRBV18,TRBJ1-1,many,CASSPQQGVNTEAFF,TGTGCCAGCTCACCACAACAGGGGGTGAACACTGAAGCTTTCTTT
-,TRBV18,TRBJ2-7,many,CASSPQAGVYEQYF,TGTGCCAGCTCACCACAGGCAGGGGTGTACGAGCAGTACTTC
-,TRBV15,TRBJ1-2,many,CATSRGTETNYGYTF,TGTGCCACCAGCAGAGGGACAGAAACTAACTATGGCTACACCTTC
-,TRBV27,TRBJ2-3,many,CASSLKYGGITDTQYF,TGTGCCAGCAGTTTAAAGTATGGCGGGATAACAGATACGCAGTATTTT
-,TRBV29-1,TRBJ2-5,few,CSVDGARPQETQYF,TGCAGCGTTGATGGGGCCCGCCCCCAAGAGACCCAGTACTTC
-,TRBV27,TRBJ2-1,few,CASGRRASYNEQFF,TGTGCCAGCGGGAGGAGGGCATCCTACAATGAGCAGTTCTTC
-,TRBV27,TRBJ2-1,many,CASSLSWQVNNEQFF,TGTGCCAGCAGTTTATCTTGGCAGGTAAACAATGAGCAGTTCTTC
TRBD2,TRBV24-1,TRBJ2-1,few,CATSALRGGYNEQFF,TGTGCCACCAGTGCCCTACGGGGGGGCTACAATGAGCAGTTCTTC
-,TRBV28,TRBJ1-2,-,CASRSGPAYGYTF,TGTGCCAGCAGATCCGGGCCCGCCTATGGCTACACCTTC
TRBD2,TRBV24-1,TRBJ2-1,-,CATSELSGRGGNEQFF,TGTGCCACCAGTGAACTTAGCGGGAGGGGGGGAAATGAGCAGTTCTTC
TRBD2,TRBV12-3/TRBV12-4,TRBJ2-7,-,CASSWSGISYEQHF,TGTGCCAGCAGTTGGAGCGGGATCTCCTACGAGCAGCACTTC
-,TRBV7-9,TRBJ2-1,many,CASSWPGPSSYNEQFF,TGTGCCAGCAGCTGGCCTGGGCCCAGCTCCTACAATGAGCAGTTCTTC
-,TRBV20-1,TRBJ2-5,many,CSVAEGRTQETQYF,TGCAGTGTGGCCGAAGGGCGTACACAAGAGACCCAGTACTTC
TRBD2,TRBV24-1,TRBJ2-1,many,CATRGRGLAGAYNEQFF,TGTGCCACCAGGGGACGCGGACTAGCGGGAGCCTACAATGAGCAGTTCTTC
-,TRBV19,TRBJ2-2,-,CASSIVASLTGELFF,TGTGCCAGTAGTATAGTTGCGAGCCTCACCGGGGAGCTGTTTTTT
TRBD2,TRBV27,TRBJ2-7,many,CASSSGIGTYEQYF,TGTGCCAGCAGTAGCGGGATAGGGACCTACGAGCAGTACTTC
-,TRBV27,TRBJ1-1,many,CASSSPLRGTEAFF,TGTGCCAGCAGCAGCCCCCTGAGGGGGACTGAAGCTTTCTTT
-,TRBV5-1,TRBJ2-5,-,CASSPGGMGPGETQYF,TGCGCCAGCAGCCCCGGCGGTATGGGGCCCGGGGAGACCCAGTACTTC
-,TRBV29-1,TRBJ1-1,few,CSVERPAPLRAEAFF,TGCAGCGTTGAAAGGCCGGCACCCTTAAGGGCTGAAGCTTTCTTT
TRBD1,TRBV12-3/TRBV12-4,TRBJ1-2,few,CASSQDARDRDGCTF,TGTGCCAGCAGCCAAGACGCCAGGGACAGAGATGGCTGCACCTTC
-,TRBV5-6,TRBJ2-7,-,CASSLDGRSYEQYF,TGTGCCAGCAGCTTGGACGGGAGATCCTACGAGCAGTACTTC
TRBD2,TRBV12-3/TRBV12-4,TRBJ2-2,many,CASSFPAGLAGGIWTGELFF,TGTGCCAGCAGTTTTCCCGCCGGACTAGCGGGAGGGATTTGGACCGGGGAGCTGTTTTTT
-,TRBV5-1,TRBJ2-7,many,CASSLAAGHLYEQYF,TGCGCCAGCAGCTTGGCCGCGGGTCACCTCTACGAGCAGTACTTC
-,TRBV7-9,TRBJ1-3,few,CASSSSGLSNTIYF,TGTGCCAGCAGCTCAAGCGGACTGTCCAACACCATATATTTT
-,TRBV15,TRBJ2-5,-,CATSRGAIQETQYF,TGTGCCACCAGCAGAGGGGCTATCCAAGAGACCCAGTACTTC
-,TRBV3-1,TRBJ2-1,many,CASSQAMRGNEQFF,TGTGCCAGCAGCCAAGCGATGAGGGGGAATGAGCAGTTCTTC
-,TRBV12-3/TRBV12-4,TRBJ2-7,many,CASSFGTSLREQYF,TGTGCCAGCAGTTTCGGGACATCCCTACGCGAGCAGTACTTC
-,TRBV18,TRBJ1-1,-,CASSPVAGRRTEAFF,TGTGCCAGCTCCCCAGTGGCAGGGCGGAGGACTGAAGCTTTCTTT
-,TRBV24-1,TRBJ2-1,once,CATSVGASNNEQFF,TGTGCCACCAGTGTGGGTGCATCCAACAATGAGCAGTTCTTC
TRBD1,TRBV30,TRBJ1-1,many,CAWSVRWTGLSLMNTEAFF,TGTGCCTGGAGTGTACGTTGGACAGGCCTGTCCCTGATGAACACTGAAGCTTTCTTT
TRBD1,TRBV5-1,TRBJ2-5,few,CASSNPGTGSETQYF,TGCGCCAGCAGTAACCCCGGGACAGGGTCAGAGACCCAGTACTTC
TRBD2,TRBV2,TRBJ2-1,many,CASSELAGDLNEQFF,TGTGCCAGCAGTGAATTAGCGGGAGACCTCAATGAGCAGTTCTTC
-,TRBV6-1,TRBJ2-1,-,CASSRTILNNEQFF,TGTGCCAGCAGCCGGACCATACTTAACAATGAGCAGTTCTTC
-,TRBV24-1,TRBJ2-2,-,CATSVRGSTGELFF,TGTGCCACCAGTGTTAGGGGATCCACCGGGGAGCTGTTTTTT
-,TRBV5-1,TRBJ2-7,many,CASSWRGSYEQYF,TGCGCCAGCAGCTGGCGGGGTTCCTACGAGCAGTACTTC
-,TRBV9,TRBJ1-2,-,CASSVTAGDNYGYTF,TGTGCCAGCAGCGTAACGGCAGGGGATAACTATGGCTACACCTTC
-,TRBV20-1,TRBJ1-5,-,CSAAQGPNQPQHF,TGCAGTGCTGCCCAGGGACCCAATCAGCCCCAGCATTTT
-,TRBV28,TRBJ2-3,many,CAGSKRGPTDTQYF,TGTGCCGGAAGTAAACGGGGCCCCACAGATACGCAGTATTTT
-,TRBV5-1,TRBJ1-4,-,CASSWGPAEEKLFF,TGCGCCAGCAGCTGGGGTCCGGCCGAGGAAAAACTGTTTTTT